The entry below gives a single T cell receptor (beta chain) sequence along with its context. What it recognizes is unknown. Sequencing used immunoSEQ multiplex PCR; TCRdb keeps in-frame clones, though not all of them. The sample shows 160,000 or so clones, about 89% of them seen only once. The study drew the donors from its approximately 110-subject validation cohort, separate from the approximately 700-subject first cohort. The sample originates from a study of cytomegalovirus exposure and HLA in healthy donors. Whole-study findings and limits: Cytomegalovirus status was reportedly diagnosed by the classifier with high specificity and sensitivity. In the approximately 120 validation repertoires, a later analysis found that first-cohort TCR clusters tended to co-occur.

The sequenced sample was PBMCs. The receptor was derived from a man aged 18 to 35 in good health and CMV-seropositive.

The CDR3 DNA reads as TGCGCCAGCAGCACAGGCTTTTCCTACGAGCAGTACTTC. It specifies CASSTGFSYEQYF. The chain has TRBV5-1 and TRBJ2-7, with a weak D call TRBD1 (5 bases). There are 13 residues in the CDR3. The V gene's germline CDR1 is SGHRS and CDR2 YFSETQ. V lost 4 bases, J lost 1 base, and 9 bases lay in between.